This entry lists 29 T cell receptor beta chains sequenced from one sample in a study of T-cell reconstitution after alpha-beta-depleted transplantation in children. Unique molecular identifiers featured in how the TCRbeta library was prepared. TCRdb redid the calling of the PCR reads with MiXCR, one entry per CDR3 protein. The sample consists of some 600,000 distinct CDR3 sequences, about an eighth of them appearing once. The source was PBMCs, mostly from graft donor cells, collected 360 days after TCRalphabeta/CD19-depleted stem cell transplant. All receptors derive from a male patient younger than 18 who had a stem cell transplant for acute myeloid leukemia, so the T cells may come from the graft donor.

The rearrangement uses TRBV28 and TRBJ2-1; the match to TRBD1 covers 10 bases. V was clipped by 2 bases and J by 2 bases; unmatched bases: 12. From germline, CDR1 is MDHEN and CDR2 SYDVKM. This CDR3 is 19 amino acids long. The CDR3 here is CASSLGRAGTGATYNEQFF. The DNA for the CDR3 is TGTGCCAGCAGTTTAGGGAGGGCCGGGACAGGGGCAACCTACAATGAGCAGTTCTTC.

There are many counts of this clonotype. A junction end diverges from the germline sequence, so it may reflect a read error. This rearrangement joins TRBV5-1 to TRBJ2-2; D may be TRBD1 or TRBD2 (5 bases each). Germline-derived CDR1 and CDR2 are SGHRS and YFSETQ. The CDR3 contains 14 residues. DNA for the CDR3: TGTGCCAGCAGCCGGGGCGGGAACACCGGGGAGCTGTTTTTT. Residues: CASSRGGNTGELFF.

The gene calls are TRBV27 and TRBJ2-1; 7 nucleotides agree with TRBD1. With V trimmed by 7 bases and J by 6 bases, 12 bases remained unmatched. Germline-derived CDR1 and CDR2 are MNHEY and SMNVEV (reference sequence). The CDR3 spans 15 residues. This chain's CDR3 is CASTQTGEWANEQFF. The CDR3 DNA sequence: TGTGCCAGCACCCAAACAGGGGAATGGGCCAATGAGCAGTTCTTC.

This clonotype was seen more than once but under ten times. The chain is built from TRBV6-4 and TRBJ2-1; 8 positions match TRBD2. Trimming took 6 bases from V and 7 from J; bases not matched to a gene: 11. The CDR3 consists of 15 residues. Germline-derived CDR1 and CDR2 are MRHNA and SNTAGT. Here the CDR3 DNA reads TGTGCCAGCAGAGCCCGGGAGGGCTCTTGGAATGAGCAGTTCTTC. Protein: CASRAREGSWNEQFF.

The chain uses TRBV30 and TRBJ2-1; 11 bases line up with TRBD2. CDR1 and CDR2 (germline): GTSNPN, SVGIG (reference sequence). This CDR3 region has 15 residues. V lost 0 bases and J lost 4; bases outside the gene matches: 2. The CDR3 DNA follows: TGTGCCTGGAGTGTACTAGCGGGAGAGTACAATGAGCAGTTCTTC. Residues: CAWSVLAGEYNEQFF. The full variable domain, its missing parts supplied by reference TRBV30 and TRBJ2-1, is SQTIHQWPATLVQPVGSPLSLECTVEGTSNPNLYWYRQAAGRGLQLLFYSVGIGQISSEVPQNLSASRPQDRQFILSSKKLLLSDSGFYLCAWSVLAGEYNEQFFGPGTRLTVL.

The rearrangement joins TRBV7-2 to TRBJ2-7; 9 bases line up with TRBD2. The CDR3 is 16 amino acids. Germline V CDR1 and CDR2: SGHTA, FQGNSA. Losses at the gene ends were 5 bases for V and 6 bases for J; bases not matched to a gene: 14. The CDR3 here is CASSLVWLAGLAEQYF. CDR3 DNA: TGTGCCAGCAGCCTTGTTTGGCTAGCGGGGCTCGCCGAGCAGTACTTC.

Only a few counts were recorded for this clonotype. The chain is built from TRBV9 and TRBJ2-1; 8 bases fit TRBD2. Germline CDR1 SGDLS, CDR2 YYNGEE. CDR3 size: 17 residues. J lost 3 bases, V lost 5 bases, and 13 bases had no gene match. The CDR3 nucleotides are TGTGCCAGCAGTGTTTCGGCTAGCGGGTACCACTACAATGAGCAGTTCTTC. Protein product: CASSVSASGYHYNEQFF.

The J gene is TRBJ2-7, the V gene TRBV7-9; 10 bases map to TRBD2. Germline-derived CDR1 and CDR2 are SEHNR and FQNEAQ (reference sequence). The CDR3 totals 15 residues. Trimming at V came to 5 bases and at J to 7 bases, leaving 11 bases not matched to a gene. CDR3 sequence reads: CASSPLWSGRGEQYF. In DNA, the CDR3 is TGTGCCAGCAGCCCCCTTTGGAGCGGGAGGGGAGAGCAGTACTTC.

CDR3 in amino acids: CSAQGLAGGSDTQYF. In DNA form, the CDR3 reads TGCAGTGCTCAGGGACTAGCGGGAGGCTCAGATACGCAGTATTTT. J is TRBJ2-3 and V is TRBV20-1, with 15 bases matching TRBD2. The CDR3 spans 15 residues. Germline loops: CDR1 DFQATT, CDR2 SNEGSKA (reference sequence). V shed 5 bases and J 4 bases; nucleotides not matched to a gene: 4.

This rearrangement joins TRBV12-3 or TRBV12-4 to TRBJ2-3; D call uncertain. Trimming pared 5 bases from V and 2 bases from J, leaving 11 bases between. The CDR3 covers 14 residues. The CDR3 region is CASSHGPNTDTQYF. CDR3 nucleotides: TGTGCCAGCAGTCACGGGCCTAACACAGATACGCAGTATTTT.

There are many counts of this clonotype. The rearrangement uses TRBV6-4 and TRBJ2-1, with D tentatively TRBD1 (6 bases). V was pared by 6 bases and J by 3 bases, with 21 bases between. Germline V gene data show CDR1 as MRHNA and CDR2 as SNTAGT. The CDR3 is 17 amino acids. CDR3 protein: CASSPTGFRGIYNEQFF. For the CDR3, the DNA is TGTGCCAGCAGCCCAACAGGGTTTAGAGGGATCTACAATGAGCAGTTCTTC.

The gene calls are TRBV4-1 and TRBJ2-2; D ambiguous. Trimming took 2 bases from V and 6 from J, leaving 13 bases between them. This CDR3 is 15 amino acids long. Germline V gene sequence: CDR1 MGHRA, CDR2 YSYEKL. This CDR3 reads CASSQYDGAAGELFF. The CDR3 region has the DNA TGCGCCAGCAGCCAATACGACGGTGCAGCCGGGGAGCTGTTTTTT.

This clonotype was found a few times. The J gene is TRBJ2-2, the V gene TRBV21-1; no DNA check was done on the table's D call, TRBD2. TRBV21-1 is designated a pseudogene. CDR3 size: 16 residues. The CDR3 here is CASSKRPRRYTGELFF. DNA for the CDR3: TGTGCCAGCAGCAAGAGGCCCAGACGATACACCGGGGAGCTGTTTTTT.

This clonotype was counted between two and nine times. The chain is built from TRBV27 and TRBJ2-4; TRBD2 matches 12 bases. The CDR3 is 17 amino acids. V trimming: 8 bases; J trimming: 7 bases; junction bases outside the gene matches: 15. Germline values: CDR1 MNHEY, CDR2 SMNVEV (reference sequence). CDR3 in amino acids: CASASGTSGLPGNIQYF. CDR3 DNA sequence: TGTGCCAGCGCATCCGGGACTAGCGGGCTTCCGGGGAACATTCAGTACTTC.

Only a few counts were recorded for this clonotype. This chain joins TRBV27 and TRBJ1-1; TRBD1 matches at 7 bases. CDR1 is MNHEY, CDR2 SMNVEV, per germline (reference sequence). This CDR3 has 16 amino acids. Unmatched junction bases numbered 7, after V lost 3 bases and J lost 0 bases. CDR3 nucleotides: TGTGCCAGCAGTTTCGGATACAGGGGCATGAACACTGAAGCTTTCTTT. Translating gives CASSFGYRGMNTEAFF.

The V and J genes are TRBV6-2 or TRBV6-3 and TRBJ2-5; TRBD1 matches at 10 bases. V lost 2 bases and J lost 6; bases outside the gene matches: 9. Per germline, CDR1 MNHEY and CDR2 SVGEGT. The CDR3 runs to 16 residues. CDR3 sequence (DNA): TGTGCCAGCAGTTACCTATCATCGGGACAGGGGAAGACCCAGTACTTC. This translates into CASSYLSSGQGKTQYF.

This chain uses TRBV7-3 with TRBJ2-3; 10 positions match TRBD2. J lost 3 bases, V lost 4 bases, and 4 bases had no gene match. The length of the CDR3 is 15 residues. Germline V gene sequence: CDR1 SGHTA, CDR2 FQGTGA. The CDR3 region is CASSSSSGGTDTQYF. CDR3 coding DNA: TGTGCCAGCAGCTCATCTAGCGGGGGAACAGATACGCAGTATTTT.

This clonotype turned up a few times. The gene calls are TRBV11-2 and TRBJ1-2; D gene uncertain. The ends were cut back, 1 base at V and 4 bases at J, with 7 bases in the middle. Germline CDR1 and CDR2: SGHAT and FQNNGV. This CDR3 contains 13 residues. The CDR3 loop reads CASSLVSFYGYTF. DNA for the CDR3: TGTGCCAGCAGCTTAGTTAGCTTCTATGGCTACACCTTC.

This clonotype was recorded at least ten times. The V call is TRBV12-3 or TRBV12-4, the J call TRBJ2-5; weak D call: TRBD2 (6 bases). This CDR3 is built from 14 residues. Trimming pared 1 base from V and 2 bases from J, leaving 8 bases between. The CDR3 loop is CASSLGDLQETQYF. DNA for the CDR3: TGTGCCAGCAGTTTAGGGGACTTGCAAGAGACCCAGTACTTC.

This clonotype was recorded at least ten times. The V call is TRBV6-1, the J call TRBJ1-1, with 7 bases identical to TRBD1. Germline CDR1 MNHNS, CDR2 SASEGT. The J segment lost 11 bases and the V segment lost 7 bases, leaving 16 bases of the junction unmatched. The CDR3 is made up of 14 amino acids. The CDR3 reads CASTTTGRGLGAFF. In nucleotides, the CDR3 is TGTGCCAGCACAACGACAGGGAGGGGACTCGGGGCTTTCTTT.

The table lists this clonotype with a count of one. With a much larger clone just one base away, this may be a read error. The chain couples TRBV5-6 to TRBJ2-1; 9 bases are shared with TRBD2. The CDR3 covers 14 residues. Trimming cost V 7 bases and J 4 bases; bases outside gene matches: 6. Germline-derived CDR1 and CDR2 are SGHDT and YYEEEE. The CDR3 nucleotides read TGTGCCAGCGGCTCTAGCGGGGTTTACAATGAGCAGTTCTTC. Translating gives CASGSSGVYNEQFF.

As regards this clonotype: Being one base from a much bigger clone, this may be a read error. Given the absence of the conserved phenylalanine or tryptophan at the CDR3 end, a read error is likely. This rearrangement joins TRBV7-2 to TRBJ2-1; D possibly corresponds to TRBD2 (5 bases). The CDR3 covers 13 residues. Germline V gene sequence: CDR1 SGHTA, CDR2 FQGNSA. V dropped 1 base and J dropped 12 bases, with 13 bases sitting between them. The CDR3: CASSLVHGVGQFS. In DNA form, the CDR3 reads TGTGCCAGCAGCTTAGTCCACGGGGTAGGGCAGTTCTCC.

This clonotype has at least ten counts. The chain links TRBV6-2 or TRBV6-3 to TRBJ2-7, with D possibly matching TRBD2 (5 bases). The V end lost 2 bases, the J end lost 3 bases, and 11 bases lay between the germline ends. This CDR3 has 14 amino acids. From germline, CDR1 is MNHEY and CDR2 SVGEGT. This CDR3 is CASSYKAGGYEQYF. The CDR3 DNA follows: TGTGCCAGCAGTTACAAGGCAGGAGGCTACGAGCAGTACTTC.

CDR3 loop: CASSLRFLAGAYEQYF. Here the CDR3 DNA reads TGTGCCAGCAGTTTAAGGTTCTTGGCAGGGGCCTACGAGCAGTACTTC. The V call is TRBV28, the J call TRBJ2-7, with D tentatively TRBD1 (6 bases). The V end was cut by 2 bases, the J end by 2 bases, with 16 bases between. The CDR3 runs to 16 residues. Germline CDR1 reads MDHEN; CDR2 reads SYDVKM.

This rearrangement joins TRBV6-5 to TRBJ2-3; 9 bases are shared with TRBD1. Germline V gene data show CDR1 as MNHEY and CDR2 as SVGAGI. With 2 bases clipped from V and 4 bases from J, the junction kept 7 bases outside the gene matches. This CDR3 spans 16 amino acids. CDR3 sequence: CASSYGDRVYADTQYF. The CDR3 DNA follows: TGTGCCAGCAGTTACGGGGACAGGGTCTACGCAGATACGCAGTATTTT.

This clonotype was observed at least ten times. The J gene is TRBJ1-5, the V gene TRBV27, with D hard to call. Per the germline V gene, CDR1 is MNHEY and CDR2 is SMNVEV (reference sequence). The CDR3 is 13 residues long. V dropped 2 bases and J dropped 5 bases, with 7 bases sitting between them. CDR3 nucleotides: TGTGCCAGCAGTTTAGGTCAGCATCAGCCCCAGCATTTT. Its translation is CASSLGQHQPQHF.

V gene TRBV7-9 combines with J gene TRBJ1-6, with D uncertain. V was cut by 4 bases and J by 13 bases, with 17 bases left in between. The CDR3 spans 14 residues. From germline, CDR1 is SEHNR and CDR2 FQNEAQ (reference sequence). The CDR3 reads CASSSLGSVGPLHF. The CDR3 DNA follows: TGTGCCAGCAGCTCGTTAGGATCTGTTGGTCCCCTCCACTTT.

This clonotype occurred many times. The rearrangement joins TRBV20-1 to TRBJ2-7, with 12 bases that match TRBD2. Germline V gene data show CDR1 as DFQATT and CDR2 as SNEGSKA (reference sequence). Trimming removed 5 bases from V and 0 bases from J; junction bases left unmatched: 5. The CDR3 is 15 residues long. The CDR3 DNA reads as TGCAGTGCTGATACGACTAGCGGGGGCTCCTACGAGCAGTACTTC. It codes for CSADTTSGGSYEQYF.

Ten or more counts support this clonotype. The V call is TRBV7-3, the J call TRBJ2-3; the match to TRBD2 covers 9 bases. Losses at the gene ends were 4 bases for V and 4 bases for J; bases not matched to a gene: 6. CDR1 is SGHTA, CDR2 FQGTGA, per germline. The CDR3 loop spans 15 amino acids. Here the CDR3 DNA reads TGTGCCAGCAGCTCCTCAGCGGGAGGTGCAGATACGCAGTATTTT. Protein product: CASSSSAGGADTQYF.